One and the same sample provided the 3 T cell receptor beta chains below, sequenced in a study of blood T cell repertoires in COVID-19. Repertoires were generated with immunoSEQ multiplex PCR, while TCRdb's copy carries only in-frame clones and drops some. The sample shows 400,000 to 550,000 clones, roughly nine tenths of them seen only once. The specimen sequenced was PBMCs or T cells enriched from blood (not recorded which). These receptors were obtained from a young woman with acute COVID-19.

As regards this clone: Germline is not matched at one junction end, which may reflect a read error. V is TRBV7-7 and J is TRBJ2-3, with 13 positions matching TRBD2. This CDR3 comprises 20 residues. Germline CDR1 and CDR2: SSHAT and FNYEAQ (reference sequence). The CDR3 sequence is CASSLGKTTSGGPSTDTQYF. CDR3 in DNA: TGTGCTAGCAGCTTAGGCAAAACGACTAGCGGGGGGCCAAGCACAGATACGCAGTATTTT.

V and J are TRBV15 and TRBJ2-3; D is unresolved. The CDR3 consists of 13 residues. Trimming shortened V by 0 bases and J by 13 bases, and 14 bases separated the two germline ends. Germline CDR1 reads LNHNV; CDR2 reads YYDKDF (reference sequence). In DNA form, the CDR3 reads TGTGCCACCAGCAGAGATCTCGCGGTGAACAAGTATTTT. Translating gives CATSRDLAVNKYF.

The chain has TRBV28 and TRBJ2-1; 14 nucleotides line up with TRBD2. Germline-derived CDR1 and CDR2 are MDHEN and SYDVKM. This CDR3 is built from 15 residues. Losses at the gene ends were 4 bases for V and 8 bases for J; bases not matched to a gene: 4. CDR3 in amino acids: CASSSGTSGRDEQFF. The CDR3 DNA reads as TGTGCCAGCAGTTCAGGGACTAGCGGGAGAGATGAGCAGTTCTTC. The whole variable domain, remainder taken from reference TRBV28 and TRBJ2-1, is DVKVTQSSRYLVKRTGEKVFLECVQDMDHENMFWYRQDPGLGLRLIYFSYDVKMKEKGDIPEGYSVSREKKERFSLILESASTNQTSMYLCASSSGTSGRDEQFFGPGTRLTVL.